These 27 T cell receptor beta chains originate from one sample sequenced in a study of blood T cell repertoires in COVID-19. Clones were read by immunoSEQ multiplex PCR, and TCRdb kept only the in-frame ones, dropping some. Among 130,000 or so clones listed, roughly nine tenths were seen once. The specimen was peripheral blood. The receptors stem from a man in his 70s with active or convalescent COVID-19.

The chain uses TRBV27 and TRBJ2-4; weak D call: TRBD2 (5 bases). Germline loops: CDR1 MNHEY, CDR2 SMNVEV (reference sequence). The CDR3 has 15 amino acids. Trimming removed 5 bases at V and 3 bases at J, with 14 bases between. The CDR3 DNA is TGTGCCAGCAGTCCCGAGGGTGTCGGCAAAAACATTCAGTACTTC. Its protein product is CASSPEGVGKNIQYF.

This chain uses TRBV28 with TRBJ2-7, with TRBD2 identical over 13 bases. Looked up from germline, CDR1 is MDHEN and CDR2 is SYDVKM. This CDR3 region has 16 residues. Trimming at V came to 2 bases and at J to 5 bases, leaving 6 bases not matched to a gene. The CDR3 here is CASSLPGLAGADEQYF. The CDR3 bases are TGTGCCAGCAGTTTACCCGGACTAGCGGGAGCCGACGAGCAGTACTTC.

CDR3 nucleotide sequence: TGCGCCAGCAGCTTGGGTTCTTCCTCCGGAGATACGCAGTATTTT. This codes for CASSLGSSSGDTQYF. V usage is TRBV5-1 and J usage is TRBJ2-3; D is unclear. Trimming left V 0 bases short and J 5 bases short, with 13 bases between. Germline V CDR1 and CDR2: SGHRS, YFSETQ. This CDR3 is built from 15 residues.

This clone was recorded only once. V is TRBV14 and J is TRBJ2-5; 7 nucleotides align to TRBD1. Germline CDR1 reads SGHDN; CDR2 reads FVKESK. V was pared by 5 bases and J by 1 base, with 1 base of the junction left unmatched. CDR3 length: 13 residues. The DNA for the CDR3 is TGTGCCAGCAGCGGGACAGCCCAAGAGACCCAGTACTTC. Protein product: CASSGTAQETQYF.

This chain links TRBV18 with TRBJ1-1; D is ambiguous. Germline V gene sequence: CDR1 KGHSH, CDR2 LQKENI. The CDR3 spans 13 residues. Between the trimmed V and J ends, which lost 5 bases and 5 bases, there was a span of 12 bases. The CDR3 loop reads CASSSSSGTEAFF. The CDR3 bases are TGTGCCAGCTCATCGAGCTCGGGGACTGAAGCTTTCTTT.

This clone was picked up one time. The chain links TRBV11-2 to TRBJ2-7, with a weak D call TRBD2 (5 bases). The V end lost 1 base, the J end lost 10 bases, and 17 bases lay between the germline ends. The CDR3 covers 14 residues. Per germline, CDR1 SGHAT and CDR2 FQNNGV. The CDR3 DNA follows: TGTGCCAGCAGCTTAGCCTTGACCGAGAGGGCCCAGTACTTC. It codes for CASSLALTERAQYF.

This chain links TRBV7-9 with TRBJ2-3; 12 bases are a match to TRBD1. Per germline, CDR1 SEHNR and CDR2 FQNEAQ (reference sequence). CDR3 length: 16 amino acids. J lost 7 bases, V lost 6 bases, and 11 bases had no gene match. CDR3 DNA: TGTGCCAGCAGTACTATCCCGGGACAGGGGGCGAATACGCAGTATTTT. Its protein is CASSTIPGQGANTQYF.

The chain employs TRBV6-5 and TRBJ1-5; D is undetermined. Trimming cost V 6 bases and J 0 bases, with 6 bases left between them. In germline, CDR1 is MNHEY, CDR2 SVGAGI. The length of the CDR3 is 13 residues. CDR3 nucleotide sequence: TGTGCCAGCAGCAGAAATAGCAATCAGCCCCAGCATTTT. Amino acids: CASSRNSNQPQHF.

V usage is TRBV7-2 and J usage is TRBJ1-6; 7 bases match TRBD1. V shed 1 base and J 6 bases; nucleotides not matched to a gene: 3. From germline, CDR1 is SGHTA and CDR2 FQGNSA. The CDR3 runs to 15 residues. The CDR3 DNA sequence: TGTGCCAGCAGCTTAGAAGGGACAGCTAATTCACCCCTCCACTTT. Translation gives CASSLEGTANSPLHF.

The chain recombines TRBV19 with TRBJ2-7; 8 bases are a match to TRBD1. The CDR3 has 15 amino acids. CDR1 is LNHDA, CDR2 SQIVND, per germline (reference sequence). The junction had 7 bases not matched to a gene; V was cut back by 6 bases and J by 0 bases. CDR3 protein: CASSPDRVNSYEQYF. Here the CDR3 DNA reads TGTGCCAGTAGCCCGGACAGGGTGAACTCCTACGAGCAGTACTTC.

J is TRBJ2-7 and V is TRBV5-1; TRBD2 agrees at 12 bases. Looked up from germline, CDR1 is SGHRS and CDR2 is YFSETQ. The junction had 1 base not matched to a gene; V was cut back by 1 base and J by 2 bases. The CDR3 is 15 amino acids. The chain's CDR3 is CASSLTSGGPYEQYF. The CDR3 DNA reads as TGCGCCAGCAGCTTGACTAGCGGGGGGCCCTACGAGCAGTACTTC.

This chain connects TRBV5-1 to TRBJ2-5; D may be TRBD1 (5 bases). The germline CDR1 and CDR2 sequences are SGHRS and YFSETQ. V was clipped by 6 bases and J by 5 bases, with 14 bases between them. There are 13 residues in the CDR3. The CDR3 loop reads CASNQGAGETQYF. CDR3 DNA sequence: TGCGCCAGCAATCAGGGCGCTGGGGAGACCCAGTACTTC.

The CDR3 DNA is TGTGCCAGCAGCCAAGTTCCTAGGGGCGGGGGACCCCTCCACTTT. Translating gives CASSQVPRGGGPLHF. The V and J genes are TRBV3-1 (or the pseudogene TRBV3-2) and TRBJ1-6, with a weak D call TRBD1 (5 bases). With 1 base removed from V and 12 bases from J, the gap between germline ends came to 16 bases. The germline V gene has CDR1 LGHDT and CDR2 YNNKEL (reference sequence). This CDR3 is 15 amino acids long.

The chain uses TRBV11-2 and TRBJ2-7; no clear D. From germline, CDR1 is SGHAT and CDR2 FQNNGV. V was shortened by 0 bases and J by 3 bases, with 3 bases between the two germline ends. The CDR3 runs to 12 residues. This CDR3 reads CASSLDIYEQYF. Written as DNA, the CDR3 is TGTGCCAGCAGCTTAGATATCTACGAGCAGTACTTC.

The CDR3 spells CAISGQGAGMNTEAFF. CDR3 nucleotides: TGTGCCATCAGTGGGCAGGGGGCTGGGATGAACACTGAAGCTTTCTTT. V usage is TRBV10-3 and J usage is TRBJ1-1, with 8 bases matching TRBD1. The CDR3 loop spans 16 amino acids. Germline loops: CDR1 ENHRY, CDR2 SYGVKD. Trimming took 4 bases from V and 0 from J; bases not matched to a gene: 7.

The chain has TRBV25-1 and TRBJ1-2; 9 nucleotides match TRBD1. In germline, CDR1 is MGHDK, CDR2 SYGVNS. This CDR3 comprises 16 residues. With 3 bases clipped from V and 5 bases from J, the junction kept 10 bases outside the gene matches. CDR3 bases: TGTGCCAGCAGTGATCTGGGGACAGGGCTTAGGTATGGCTACACCTTC. It yields the protein CASSDLGTGLRYGYTF.

The rearrangement joins TRBV6-2 or TRBV6-3 to TRBJ2-1, with a weak D call TRBD1 (5 bases). From germline, CDR1 is MNHEY and CDR2 SVGEGT. This CDR3 region has 17 residues. V was clipped by 5 bases and J by 9 bases, with 26 bases between them. CDR3 residues: CASSPRLRGPGWGEQFF. The CDR3 DNA reads as TGTGCCAGCAGTCCCCGACTGCGCGGTCCAGGGTGGGGTGAGCAGTTCTTC.

V and J are TRBV28 and TRBJ2-3, with a weak D call TRBD1 (6 bases). Trimming removed 6 bases from V and 5 bases from J, with 18 bases in between. This CDR3 has 15 amino acids. Germline assignment: CDR1 MDHEN and CDR2 SYDVKM. The CDR3 here is CASSLWDKGQDTQYF. The DNA for the CDR3 is TGTGCCAGCAGCCTTTGGGATAAGGGACAAGATACGCAGTATTTT.

V and J are TRBV4-2 and TRBJ1-3; D is undetermined. V dropped 0 bases and J dropped 0 bases, with 6 bases sitting between them. The length of the CDR3 is 15 residues. Germline CDR1 LGHNA, CDR2 YNFKEQ. CDR3 in DNA: TGTGCCAGCAGCCAAGATCGTAGCTCTGGAAACACCATATATTTT. Amino acid sequence: CASSQDRSSGNTIYF.

This clone is categorized as medium-sized. V is TRBV7-3 and J is TRBJ2-2, with D tentatively TRBD2 (5 bases). Germline V CDR1 and CDR2: SGHTA, FQGTGA. With 4 bases removed from V and 8 bases from J, the gap between germline ends came to 8 bases. The length of the CDR3 is 12 residues. In nucleotides, the CDR3 is TGTGCCAGCAGCTCGCCGGGGGGGGAGCTGTTTTTT. Translated, it gives CASSSPGGELFF.

The chain couples TRBV7-8 to TRBJ1-5, with 7 bases lining up with TRBD1. CDR3 length: 17 amino acids. With 0 bases clipped from V and 2 bases from J, the junction kept 7 bases outside the gene matches. Germline-derived CDR1 and CDR2 are SGHVS and FQNEAQ. CDR3 sequence: CASSLAPRGAGNQPQHF. The DNA of the CDR3 is TGTGCCAGCAGCTTAGCGCCCAGGGGGGCCGGCAATCAGCCCCAGCATTTT.

The rearrangement links TRBV10-2 to TRBJ1-6; D is perhaps TRBD1 (5 bases). This CDR3 is built from 14 residues. The V end was cut by 0 bases, the J end by 10 bases, with 10 bases between. Germline V lookup: CDR1 WSHSY, CDR2 SAAADI. CDR3 sequence (DNA): TGCGCCAGCAGTGAGTCGGGGCTGGAATCACCCCTCCACTTT. It is translated as CASSESGLESPLHF.

The V gene is TRBV6-5, the J gene TRBJ2-7, with 7 bases matching TRBD1. CDR1 and CDR2 from the germline V gene are MNHEY and SVGAGI. Trimming took 5 bases from V and 5 from J; bases not matched to a gene: 12. The CDR3 sequence is 15 residues long. DNA for the CDR3: TGTGCCAGCAGTCCCGACCGACAGGGAACCCACGAGCAGTACTTC. It is translated as CASSPDRQGTHEQYF.

V and J are TRBV19 and TRBJ1-5; D may be TRBD1 (6 bases). The V gene's germline CDR1 is LNHDA and CDR2 SQIVND (reference sequence). This CDR3 is 14 amino acids long. V lost 10 bases, J lost 4 bases, and 17 bases lay in between. This chain's CDR3 is CATSRGQQNQPQHF. The DNA of the CDR3 is TGTGCCACCTCACGGGGACAACAAAATCAGCCCCAGCATTTT.

This clone has only one observation. The CDR3 sequence is CASAPAGPQETQYF. As DNA, the CDR3 is TGTGCCAGCGCCCCGGCAGGGCCCCAAGAGACCCAGTACTTC. The chain joins TRBV28 to TRBJ2-5, with D possibly TRBD1 on 5 matching bases. The germline V and J ends were trimmed by 8 bases and 1 base, with 14 bases remaining between them. There are 14 residues in the CDR3. Germline loops: CDR1 MDHEN, CDR2 SYDVKM. The entire variable domain, with the rest obtained from reference TRBV28 and TRBJ2-5, is as follows: DVKVTQSSRYLVKRTGEKVFLECVQDMDHENMFWYRQDPGLGLRLIYFSYDVKMKEKGDIPEGYSVSREKKERFSLILESASTNQTSMYLCASAPAGPQETQYFGPGTRLLVL.

This rearrangement joins TRBV15 to TRBJ1-2, with 7 bases aligning to TRBD1. The CDR3 has 16 residues. V dropped 2 bases and J dropped 3; count of bases not matched to a gene: 9. Germline CDR1 is LNHNV and CDR2 is YYDKDF (reference sequence). This CDR3 is CATSRNQGVDHYGYTF. CDR3 DNA sequence: TGTGCCACCAGCAGAAATCAGGGGGTGGATCACTATGGCTACACCTTC.

J is TRBJ2-1 and V is TRBV10-1; the D gene is possibly TRBD2 (5 bases). Trimming left V 6 bases short and J 6 bases short, with 9 bases between. The CDR3 runs to 12 residues. Germline values: CDR1 WNHNN, CDR2 SYGVQD (reference sequence). The CDR3 DNA sequence: TGCGCCAGCAGCCCGGACTCCAATGAGCAGTTCTTC. Protein product: CASSPDSNEQFF.